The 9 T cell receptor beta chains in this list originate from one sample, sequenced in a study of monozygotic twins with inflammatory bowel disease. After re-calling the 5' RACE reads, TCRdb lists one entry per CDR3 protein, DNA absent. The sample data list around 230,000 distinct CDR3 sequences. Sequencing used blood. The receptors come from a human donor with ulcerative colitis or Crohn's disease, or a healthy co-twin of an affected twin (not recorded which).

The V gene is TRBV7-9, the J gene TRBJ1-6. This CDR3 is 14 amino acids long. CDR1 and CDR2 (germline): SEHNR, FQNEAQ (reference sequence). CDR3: CASSFTEQNSPLHF.

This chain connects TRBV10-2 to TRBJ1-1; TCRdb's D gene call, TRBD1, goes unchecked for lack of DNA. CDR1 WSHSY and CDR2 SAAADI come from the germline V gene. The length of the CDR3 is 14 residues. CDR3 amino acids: CASSQGPAGTEAFF.

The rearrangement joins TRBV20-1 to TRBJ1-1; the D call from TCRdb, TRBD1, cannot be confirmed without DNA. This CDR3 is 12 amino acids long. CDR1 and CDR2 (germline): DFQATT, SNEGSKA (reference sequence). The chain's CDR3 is CSAPPVGAEAFF.

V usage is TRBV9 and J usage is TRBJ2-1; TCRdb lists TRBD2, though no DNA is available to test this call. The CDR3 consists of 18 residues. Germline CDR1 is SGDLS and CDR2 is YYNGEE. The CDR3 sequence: CASSVLPSGGTSYNEQFF.

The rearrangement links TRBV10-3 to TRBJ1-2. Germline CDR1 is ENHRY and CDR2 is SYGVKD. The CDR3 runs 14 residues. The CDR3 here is CAISESVTPDGYTF.

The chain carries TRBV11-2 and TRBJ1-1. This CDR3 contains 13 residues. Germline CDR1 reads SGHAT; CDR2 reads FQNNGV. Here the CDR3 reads CASSLDGDTEAFF. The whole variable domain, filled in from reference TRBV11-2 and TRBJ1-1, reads EAGVAQSPRYKIIEKRQSVAFWCNPISGHATLYWYQQILGQGPKLLIQFQNNGVVDDSQLPKDRFSAERLKGVDSTLKIQPAKLEDSAVYLCASSLDGDTEAFFGQGTRLTVV.

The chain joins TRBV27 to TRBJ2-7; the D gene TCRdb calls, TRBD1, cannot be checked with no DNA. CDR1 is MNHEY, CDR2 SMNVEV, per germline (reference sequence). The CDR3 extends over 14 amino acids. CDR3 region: CASSQTGSLHEQYF.

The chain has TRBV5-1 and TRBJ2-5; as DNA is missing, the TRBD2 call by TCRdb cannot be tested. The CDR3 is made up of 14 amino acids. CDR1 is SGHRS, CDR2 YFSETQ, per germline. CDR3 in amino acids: CASTAGRVAETQYF.

The CDR3 region is CASSFGTGTHTEAFF. The rearrangement uses TRBV12-3 or TRBV12-4 and TRBJ1-1; TCRdb's D call of TRBD1 is untestable without DNA. The CDR3 runs to 15 residues.